The 29 T cell receptor beta chains below all came from one sample that was sequenced in a study of long-term antiretroviral therapy in people with HIV. Researchers report immunoSEQ v3.0 was run at survey level. Profiled with immunoSEQ multiplex PCR; TCRdb holds only in-frame clones, not every one. The sample lists some 26,000 clones, approximately 76% occurring once. Sequencing was performed on unsorted PBMCs, taken 1.1 years before starting antiretroviral therapy. The receptors were sampled from a woman aged 40 to 49 with HIV.

The chain carries TRBV14 and TRBJ2-7; 7 bases are shared with TRBD1. The CDR3 length is 16 residues. Germline lookup yields CDR1 SGHDN and CDR2 FVKESK. Trimming took 0 bases from V and 4 from J; bases not matched to a gene: 9. CDR3 sequence (DNA): TGTGCCAGCAGCCAAGAAGGGTGGGACAGAAAATACGAGCAGTACTTC. Amino acids: CASSQEGWDRKYEQYF.

The chain joins TRBV5-1 to TRBJ1-3; D uncertain. The germline V gene encodes CDR1 SGHRS and CDR2 YFSETQ. V was shortened by 0 bases and J by 0 bases, with 10 bases between the two germline ends. The CDR3 runs 16 residues. The CDR3 region has the DNA TGCGCCAGCAGCTTGGGGGCGAGTTACTCTGGAAACACCATATATTTT. Its translation is CASSLGASYSGNTIYF.

The chain recombines TRBV27 with TRBJ2-3; perhaps TRBD1 as D (6 bases). V lost 8 bases, J lost 0 bases, and 9 bases lay in between. Germline V CDR1 and CDR2: MNHEY, SMNVEV (reference sequence). The CDR3 spans 13 residues. In nucleotides, the CDR3 is TGTGCCAGCGGGGGCCTGAGCACAGATACGCAGTATTTT. It yields the protein CASGGLSTDTQYF.

This clone was detected only a few times. CDR3: CASSEWGLAGETQYF. The CDR3 region has the DNA TGTGCCAGCAGCGAGTGGGGACTAGCGGGAGAGACCCAGTACTTC. V usage is TRBV7-8 and J usage is TRBJ2-5; 12 nucleotides align to TRBD2. CDR3 length equals 15 residues. The germline CDR1 and CDR2 sequences are SGHVS and FQNEAQ. V shed 5 bases, J shed 4 bases, and the junction held 5 bases outside the gene matches.

CDR3 nucleotides: TGTGCCAGCAGCACCAGGGGGCGGGGGGTCTCTGGAAACACCATATATTTT. Its protein product is CASSTRGRGVSGNTIYF. This sequence joins TRBV28 and TRBJ1-3, with 8 bases identical to TRBD1. The junction had 10 bases not matched to a gene; V was cut back by 6 bases and J by 0 bases. CDR3 length equals 17 residues. CDR1 is MDHEN, CDR2 SYDVKM, per germline.

The J gene is TRBJ1-2, the V gene TRBV5-6; D remains ambiguous. Trimming removed 1 base from V and 8 bases from J, with 18 bases in between. The CDR3 has 15 residues. From germline, CDR1 is SGHDT and CDR2 YYEEEE. As DNA, the CDR3 is TGTGCCAGCAGCTTGTCCGGATACCCCTATCACGGCTACACCTTC. Its protein is CASSLSGYPYHGYTF. Using reference TRBV5-6 and TRBJ1-2 for the parts outside the CDR3, the full variable domain is DAGVTQSPTHLIKTRGQQVTLRCSPKSGHDTVSWYQQALGQGPQFIFQYYEEEERQRGNFPDRFSGHQFPNYSSELNVNALLLGDSALYLCASSLSGYPYHGYTFGSGTRLTVV.

This rearrangement joins TRBV15 to TRBJ1-3; 7 nucleotides align to TRBD1. The CDR3 extends over 14 amino acids. In germline, CDR1 is LNHNV, CDR2 YYDKDF (reference sequence). The J segment lost 3 bases and the V segment lost 6 bases, leaving 5 bases of the junction unmatched. The CDR3 region is CATRETGSGNTIYF. In nucleotides, the CDR3 is TGTGCCACCAGAGAGACAGGGAGTGGAAACACCATATATTTT.

The V and J genes are TRBV5-1 and TRBJ2-7; perhaps TRBD2 as D (5 bases). The V gene's germline CDR1 is SGHRS and CDR2 YFSETQ. The CDR3 consists of 16 residues. Between the trimmed V and J ends, which lost 3 bases and 0 bases, there was a span of 16 bases. In DNA, the CDR3 is TGCGCCAGCAGCTGGGGTGGCGAGGCGGGCTCCTACGAGCAGTACTTC. Its protein product is CASSWGGEAGSYEQYF. Full variable domain (outside the CDR3, taken from reference TRBV5-1 and TRBJ2-7): KAGVTQTPRYLIKTRGQQVTLSCSPISGHRSVSWYQQTPGQGLQFLFEYFSETQRNKGNFPGRFSGRQFSNSRSEMNVSTLELGDSALYLCASSWGGEAGSYEQYFGPGTRLTVT.

This clone was counted only a few times. The genes are TRBV7-9 and TRBJ1-1; possible D gene TRBD1, 5 bases. The V gene's germline CDR1 is SEHNR and CDR2 FQNEAQ (reference sequence). There are 14 residues in the CDR3. With 1 base removed from V and 5 bases from J, the gap between germline ends came to 11 bases. The CDR3 loop is CASSLEGSGTEAFF. DNA of the CDR3: TGTGCCAGCAGCTTAGAGGGGAGTGGAACTGAAGCTTTCTTT.

The chain links TRBV21-1 to TRBJ1-4; the table gives TRBD1 as D, unverified against the DNA. TRBV21-1 counts as a pseudogene. CDR3 length: 13 residues. CDR3 in amino acids: CASSRGQGEKLFF. In nucleotides, the CDR3 is TGTGCCAGCAGCAGGGGACAGGGGGAAAAACTGTTTTTT.

V and J are TRBV30 and TRBJ2-7, with D perhaps matching TRBD2 (7 bases). Trimming shortened V by 3 bases and J by 3 bases, and 18 bases separated the two germline ends. CDR1 is GTSNPN and CDR2 is SVGIG in the germline V gene (reference sequence). The CDR3 is 15 amino acids. The CDR3 DNA reads as TGTGCCTGGAGCGACGCGGGAGACAGGAACTACGAGCAGTACTTC. Translating it yields CAWSDAGDRNYEQYF.

CDR3 DNA sequence: TGTGCCAGCATGGCTACCTTCTACAATGAGCAGTTCTTC. The encoded protein is CASMATFYNEQFF. This chain uses TRBV27 with TRBJ2-1; D remains ambiguous. The V end was cut by 7 bases, the J end by 3 bases, with 10 bases between. This CDR3 is built from 13 residues. The germline V gene has CDR1 MNHEY and CDR2 SMNVEV (reference sequence).

The rearrangement uses TRBV5-1 and TRBJ1-1; D gene unclear. Germline V gives CDR1 SGHRS, CDR2 YFSETQ. The V and J ends lost 0 bases and 1 base respectively, with 10 bases between them. CDR3 length equals 15 residues. CDR3 sequence reads: CASSLVVSRNTEAFF. CDR3 nucleotide sequence: TGCGCCAGCAGCTTGGTGGTGAGTCGGAACACTGAAGCTTTCTTT.

The rearrangement joins TRBV5-6 to TRBJ2-3; D unresolved. The germline CDR1 and CDR2 sequences are SGHDT and YYEEEE. The CDR3 covers 15 residues. V lost 1 base, J lost 1 base, and 10 bases lay in between. The CDR3 nucleotides read TGTGCCAGCAGCTTGCTAGAAATCGGCACAGATACGCAGTATTTT. Residues: CASSLLEIGTDTQYF.

This clone was observed a handful of times. The chain employs TRBV15 and TRBJ2-5; 12 bases match TRBD2. This CDR3 spans 16 amino acids. From germline, CDR1 is LNHNV and CDR2 YYDKDF (reference sequence). V shed 1 base, J shed 1 base, and the junction held 1 base outside the gene matches. CDR3 protein: CATSRGLAGAQETQYF. The CDR3 coding sequence is TGTGCCACCAGCAGAGGACTAGCGGGGGCCCAAGAGACCCAGTACTTC.

V and J are TRBV18 and TRBJ1-1; D not certain. Trimming took 4 bases from V and 2 from J, leaving 8 bases between them. This CDR3 region has 13 residues. CDR1 is KGHSH, CDR2 LQKENI, per germline. CDR3 loop: CASSLQANTEAFF. The CDR3 DNA reads TGTGCCAGCTCACTTCAAGCAAACACTGAAGCTTTCTTT.

The chain joins TRBV9 to TRBJ1-1, with 8 bases matching TRBD1. The CDR3 contains 16 residues. J was trimmed by 0 bases and V by 0 bases; bases with no gene match: 4. Per the germline V gene, CDR1 is SGDLS and CDR2 is YYNGEE. CDR3 sequence (DNA): TGTGCCAGCAGCGTAGAGGGACAGGTTATGAACACTGAAGCTTTCTTT. Protein sequence: CASSVEGQVMNTEAFF.

This chain uses TRBV7-2 with TRBJ2-5; 11 bases match TRBD2. CDR1 is SGHTA, CDR2 FQGNSA, per germline. The J segment lost 0 bases and the V segment lost 1 base, leaving 10 bases of the junction unmatched. The CDR3 has 19 residues. In nucleotides, the CDR3 is TGTGCCAGCAGCTTAGACGGGCTAGCGGGGGGCGTTTACCAAGAGACCCAGTACTTC. Encoded protein: CASSLDGLAGGVYQETQYF.

The J gene is TRBJ2-1, the V gene TRBV4-1, with D perhaps TRBD1 or TRBD2 (5 bases each). The CDR3 loop spans 19 amino acids. Germline values: CDR1 MGHRA, CDR2 YSYEKL. Trimming removed 4 bases from V and 6 bases from J, with 28 bases in between. The chain's CDR3 is CASSRTRGLESNPSNEQFF. The CDR3, as DNA: TGCGCCAGCAGCCGTACGAGGGGCCTTGAATCGAACCCGAGCAATGAGCAGTTCTTC.

The rearrangement joins TRBV5-1 to TRBJ1-2; D gene ambiguous. There are 14 residues in the CDR3. Per the germline V gene, CDR1 is SGHRS and CDR2 is YFSETQ. V was pared by 3 bases and J by 8 bases, with 17 bases between. CDR3 nucleotides: TGCGCCAGCAGCTCGGGGAGTTGGGGAGAAGGCTACACCTTC. Translation gives CASSSGSWGEGYTF.

V and J are TRBV4-3 and TRBJ1-2; 7 bases are shared with TRBD1. The length of the CDR3 is 15 residues. Germline values: CDR1 LGHNA, CDR2 YSLEER. Trimming took 0 bases from V and 4 from J; bases not matched to a gene: 5. For the CDR3, the DNA is TGCGCCAGCAGCCAAGAACAGGGGCCCTCCTATGGCTACACCTTC. Translated: CASSQEQGPSYGYTF.

V is TRBV18 and J is TRBJ1-5; a possible D gene is TRBD1 (6 bases). This CDR3 region has 15 residues. V was shortened by 3 bases and J by 7 bases, with 16 bases between the two germline ends. Germline CDR1 and CDR2: KGHSH and LQKENI. As DNA, the CDR3 is TGTGCCAGCTCACCCTCCGGGACATCGGGCCAGCCCCAGCATTTT. Translation: CASSPSGTSGQPQHF. Supplemented by reference TRBV18 and TRBJ1-5, the full variable domain reads NAGVMQNPRHLVRRRGQEARLRCSPMKGHSHVYWYRQLPEEGLKFMVYLQKENIIDESGMPKERFSAEFPKEGPSILRIQQVVRGDSAAYFCASSPSGTSGQPQHFGDGTRLSIL.

The rearrangement uses TRBV5-1 and TRBJ1-2, with D possibly being TRBD1 (6 bases). CDR1 and CDR2 (germline): SGHRS, YFSETQ. The CDR3 consists of 14 residues. Trimming pared 3 bases from V and 5 bases from J, leaving 14 bases between. The CDR3 region is CASSWEDSRYGYTF. Written as DNA, the CDR3 is TGCGCCAGCAGCTGGGAGGACAGTAGGTATGGCTACACCTTC.

This sequence joins TRBV5-5 and TRBJ2-5; tentatively, D is TRBD1 (6 bases). Trimming removed 1 base at V and 4 bases at J, with 8 bases between. The CDR3 totals 13 residues. Germline V gives CDR1 SGHKS, CDR2 YYEKEE (reference sequence). The CDR3 protein is CASSLTGPETQYF. CDR3 DNA: TGTGCCAGCAGCTTGACAGGGCCAGAGACCCAGTACTTC.

This clone appeared a single time. J is TRBJ2-1 and V is TRBV27, with 8 bases that match TRBD1. The length of the CDR3 is 14 residues. Germline V CDR1 and CDR2: MNHEY, SMNVEV (reference sequence). The trim removed 10 bases at V and 3 bases at J, leaving 8 bases unmatched. CDR3 region: CATSGGTGYNEQFF. CDR3 sequence (DNA): TGTGCCACTTCTGGGGGGACAGGCTACAATGAGCAGTTCTTC.

The chain employs TRBV19 and TRBJ1-5; D is uncertain. Germline CDR1 is LNHDA and CDR2 is SQIVND (reference sequence). There are 11 residues in the CDR3. Trimming removed 3 bases from V and 5 bases from J, with 2 bases in between. The CDR3 loop is CASSMDQPQHF. The CDR3 DNA follows: TGTGCCAGTAGTATGGATCAGCCCCAGCATTTT.

This clone was detected once. The rearrangement uses TRBV7-9 and TRBJ1-2, with D unclear. This CDR3 is 13 amino acids long. V was trimmed by 2 bases and J by 6 bases, leaving 10 bases between them. Germline CDR1 reads SEHNR; CDR2 reads FQNEAQ (reference sequence). CDR3 sequence reads: CASSLFPKDGYTF. CDR3 nucleotide sequence: TGTGCCAGCAGCTTATTTCCCAAGGATGGCTACACCTTC.

This chain uses TRBV27 with TRBJ2-2; D could derive from TRBD1 or TRBD2 (6 bases each). CDR1 is MNHEY, CDR2 SMNVEV, per germline (reference sequence). The CDR3 consists of 13 residues. Trimming cost V 6 bases and J 6 bases, with 11 bases left between them. The CDR3 sequence: CASRIGGSGELFF. Here the CDR3 DNA reads TGTGCCAGCAGAATAGGGGGGTCCGGGGAGCTGTTTTTT.

This chain connects TRBV7-9 to TRBJ1-2; possibly TRBD1 for D (6 bases). Deletions cut 2 bases from V and 6 bases from J, with 7 bases between. The germline V gene has CDR1 SEHNR and CDR2 FQNEAQ (reference sequence). The CDR3 loop spans 12 amino acids. This chain's CDR3 is CASSLQGHGYTF. CDR3 nucleotides: TGTGCCAGCAGCTTACAGGGGCATGGCTACACCTTC.